This T cell receptor (beta chain) is drawn from a study of response to subunit inactivated influenza vaccine. With respect to this clonotype: Its target is not known.

One entry per CDR3 protein, called by TCRdb with MiXCR from the RT-PCR reads. The sample holds about 480,000 distinct CDR3 sequences, 9.5% to 13% seen once. V lost 1 base, J lost 10 bases, and 11 bases lay in between. This CDR3 region has 13 residues. The germline CDR1 and CDR2 sequences are SGHDN and FVKESK. Findings and caveats of the study: After each seasonal influenza vaccination, few new T cells are recruited, the authors suggested.

The origin of this receptor is a man between 50 and 59 years old who received an inactivated influenza vaccine. The source material was PBMCs from blood, sampled 45 days after vaccination. The V call is TRBV14, the J call TRBJ2-1, with D maybe TRBD1 (5 bases). The CDR3: CASSQVGVGEQFF. CDR3 DNA sequence: TGTGCCAGCAGCCAAGTAGGGGTCGGCGAGCAGTTCTTC.